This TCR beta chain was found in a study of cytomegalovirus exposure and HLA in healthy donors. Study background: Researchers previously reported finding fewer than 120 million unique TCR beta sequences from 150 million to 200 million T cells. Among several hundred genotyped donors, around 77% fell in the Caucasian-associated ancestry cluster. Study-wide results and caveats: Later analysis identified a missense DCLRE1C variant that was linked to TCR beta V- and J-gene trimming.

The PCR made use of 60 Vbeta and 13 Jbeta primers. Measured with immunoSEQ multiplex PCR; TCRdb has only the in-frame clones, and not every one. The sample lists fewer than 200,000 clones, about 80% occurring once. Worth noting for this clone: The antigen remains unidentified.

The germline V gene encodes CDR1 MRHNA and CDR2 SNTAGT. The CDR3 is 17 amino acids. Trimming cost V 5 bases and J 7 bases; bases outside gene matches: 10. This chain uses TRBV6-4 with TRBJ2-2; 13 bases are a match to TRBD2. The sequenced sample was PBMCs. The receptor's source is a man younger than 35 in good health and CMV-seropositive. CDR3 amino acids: CASSRGTSGAGVGELFF. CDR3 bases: TGTGCCAGCAGTCGCGGGACTAGCGGGGCCGGCGTCGGGGAGCTGTTTTTT.